A single sample gave rise to the 23 T cell receptor beta chains below, sequenced in a study of CD8+CD57+ T cells in acquired aplastic anemia. Genomic DNA was employed as the template in profiling TCR beta VDJ and CDR3. TCRdb re-analysed the reads in MiXCR, keeping a single row per CDR3 protein. The repertoire holds some 160,000 distinct CDR3 sequences, with roughly 48% as singletons. Patients chosen for sequencing had shown CD8+CD57+ cell expansion by flow cytometry. The specimen was sorted CD4+, CD8+, or CD8+CD57+ T cells (not recorded which) from PBMCs. The receptors come from a human donor with aplastic anemia.

This clonotype is medium-sized. The V gene is TRBV7-9, the J gene TRBJ2-5; TRBD2 agrees at 13 bases. After removal of 4 bases from V and 4 bases from J, the junction contained 6 bases not matched to a gene. CDR3 size: 16 residues. Germline CDR1 and CDR2: SEHNR and FQNEAQ (reference sequence). The CDR3 reads CASSSRLAGGAETQYF. In DNA form, the CDR3 reads TGTGCCAGCAGCTCGAGACTAGCGGGAGGAGCAGAGACCCAGTACTTC. Based on the CDR3 plus reference TRBV7-9 and TRBJ2-5, the full variable domain is DTGVSQNPRHKITKRGQNVTFRCDPISEHNRLYWYRQTLGQGPEFLTYFQNEAQLEKSRLLSDRFSAERPKGSFSTLEIQRTEQGDSAMYLCASSSRLAGGAETQYFGPGTRLLVL.

This clonotype was recorded a few times. The chain recombines TRBV10-1 with TRBJ2-5; D is unresolved. Germline V gene sequence: CDR1 WNHNN, CDR2 SYGVQD (reference sequence). The CDR3 is 14 residues long. V was cut by 4 bases and J by 3 bases, with 12 bases left in between. For the CDR3, the DNA is TGCGCCAGCAGTGTTCTTTCCGCAAAAGAGACCCAGTACTTC. This encodes CASSVLSAKETQYF.

A word on this clonotype: One end of the junction fails to match germline, which may point to a read error. The rearrangement links TRBV12-5 to TRBJ1-5; the match to TRBD1 covers 7 bases. Germline V gene data show CDR1 as LGHNT and CDR2 as FRNRAP. There are 15 residues in the CDR3. This CDR3 is CAGGLIQGINQPQHF. The DNA of the CDR3 is TGTGCTGGTGGTTTAATACAGGGGATCAATCAGCCCCAGCATTTT. Drawing the rest from reference TRBV12-5 and TRBJ1-5, the complete variable domain is DARVTQTPRHKVTEMGQEVTMRCQPILGHNTVFWYRQTMMQGLELLAYFRNRAPLDDSGMPKDRFSAEMPDATLATLKIQPSEPRDSAVYFCAGGLIQGINQPQHFGDGTRLSIL.

This chain connects TRBV20-1 to TRBJ2-7, with D maybe TRBD1 (7 bases). The V gene's germline CDR1 is DFQATT and CDR2 SNEGSKA (reference sequence). This CDR3 has 16 amino acids. V dropped 1 base and J dropped 0 bases, with 16 bases sitting between them. In nucleotides, the CDR3 is TGCAGTGCTAGAGGTGGAGGGCCAGGGGGCTCCTACGAGCAGTACTTC. This encodes CSARGGGPGGSYEQYF.

This clonotype has only one observation. CDR3: CASSRAQGTEAFF. The CDR3 region has the DNA TGCGCCAGCAGCCGGGCCCAGGGCACTGAAGCTTTCTTT. The chain couples TRBV4-1 to TRBJ1-1, with a tentative D call TRBD1 (5 bases). This CDR3 comprises 13 residues. Germline assignment: CDR1 MGHRA and CDR2 YSYEKL. Trimming pared 4 bases from V and 4 bases from J, leaving 10 bases between.

This chain connects TRBV29-1 to TRBJ1-2, with 8 bases fitting TRBD1. Trimming cost V 7 bases and J 6 bases; bases outside gene matches: 10. There are 13 residues in the CDR3. The germline V gene has CDR1 SQVTM and CDR2 ANQGSEA. The CDR3 sequence is CSALRTGTHGYTF. CDR3 coding DNA: TGCAGCGCGCTACGGACAGGGACTCATGGCTACACCTTC.

There are many counts of this clonotype. This chain links TRBV4-1 with TRBJ2-3; TRBD1 might be the D (6 bases). Germline lookup yields CDR1 MGHRA and CDR2 YSYEKL. The CDR3 loop spans 13 amino acids. V lost 5 bases and J lost 5, with 11 bases in between. The CDR3 spells CASSYRGGDTQYF. CDR3 in DNA: TGCGCCAGCAGCTACCGAGGGGGAGATACGCAGTATTTT.

The chain uses TRBV11-2 and TRBJ2-1; 10 nucleotides line up with TRBD2. The trim removed 3 bases at V and 0 bases at J, leaving 2 bases unmatched. The CDR3 loop spans 16 amino acids. Germline V CDR1 and CDR2: SGHAT, FQNNGV. The CDR3 nucleotides read TGTGCCAGCAGCTTTTCTAGCGGGGGCTCCTACAATGAGCAGTTCTTC. Amino acid sequence: CASSFSSGGSYNEQFF.

In this sample, this clonotype turned up many times. This chain connects TRBV2 to TRBJ2-3; TRBD2 aligns across 10 bases. The germline CDR1 and CDR2 sequences are SNHLY and FYNNEI. J was trimmed by 5 bases and V by 4 bases; bases with no gene match: 6. The CDR3 has 15 residues. The CDR3 region is CASSVASGRIDTQYF. DNA of the CDR3: TGTGCCAGCAGTGTGGCTAGCGGGAGAATAGATACGCAGTATTTT.

This rearrangement joins TRBV7-9 to TRBJ2-7; maybe TRBD1 (6 bases). V was clipped by 4 bases and J by 3 bases, with 10 bases between them. The CDR3 contains 13 residues. Germline V gene sequence: CDR1 SEHNR, CDR2 FQNEAQ (reference sequence). Written as DNA, the CDR3 is TGTGCCAGCAGCTCTCGGGACAACTACGAGCAGTACTTC. As protein: CASSSRDNYEQYF.

This chain connects TRBV7-2 to TRBJ1-5; no reliable D call. V lost 4 bases and J lost 7, with 8 bases in between. The CDR3 has 12 amino acids. The germline CDR1 and CDR2 sequences are SGHTA and FQGNSA. The CDR3 spells CASSSPGQPQHF. In DNA form, the CDR3 reads TGTGCCAGCAGCTCCCCTGGACAGCCCCAGCATTTT. Drawing the rest from reference TRBV7-2 and TRBJ1-5, the complete variable domain is GAGVSQSPSNKVTEKGKDVELRCDPISGHTALYWYRQSLGQGLEFLIYFQGNSAPDKSGLPSDRFSAERTGGSVSTLTIQRTQQEDSAVYLCASSSPGQPQHFGDGTRLSIL.

The chain couples TRBV20-1 to TRBJ2-7, with 7 bases identical to TRBD1. CDR1 and CDR2 from the germline V gene are DFQATT and SNEGSKA (reference sequence). The CDR3 spans 13 residues. The J segment lost 2 bases and the V segment lost 4 bases, leaving 5 bases of the junction unmatched. The CDR3: CSATIQGPYEQYF. CDR3 in DNA: TGCAGTGCTACGATACAGGGGCCCTACGAGCAGTACTTC.

This chain connects TRBV19 to TRBJ2-1; TRBD1 agrees at 8 bases. J gave up 2 bases and V 5 bases, and 5 bases lay outside the gene matches. The CDR3 is 15 residues long. The germline gives CDR1 LNHDA, CDR2 SQIVND (reference sequence). In DNA, the CDR3 is TGTGCCAGTAGTGCGGGACAGGCCGCCTACAATGAGCAGTTCTTC. It encodes CASSAGQAAYNEQFF.

Comments on this clonotype: The germline gene is not matched at one end of the junction; a read error may be the cause. The rearrangement links TRBV6-2 or TRBV6-3 to TRBJ1-2, with 10 bases identical to TRBD1. This CDR3 has 17 residues. Germline CDR1 is MNHEY and CDR2 is SVGEGT. This chain's CDR3 is CASSYSGDRGRNYGYTF. For the CDR3, the DNA is TGTGCCAGCAGTTACTCCGGTGACAGGGGGCGTAACTATGGCTATACATTC.

This sequence joins TRBV7-8 and TRBJ1-6; 9 nucleotides agree with TRBD1. CDR1 is SGHVS, CDR2 FQNEAQ, per germline. CDR3 size: 16 residues. The V segment lost 5 bases and the J segment 6 bases; nucleotides outside the gene matches: 8. As DNA, the CDR3 is TGTGCCAGCAGCCGTCACAGGGGGCAGGGTAATTCACCCCTCCACTTT. As protein: CASSRHRGQGNSPLHF.

This clonotype was observed a few times. The chain combines TRBV20-1 with TRBJ1-6; D might be TRBD1 (6 bases). This CDR3 region has 13 residues. Trimming stripped 0 bases from V and 9 bases from J, with 9 bases between. Germline CDR1 and CDR2: DFQATT and SNEGSKA (reference sequence). The CDR3 DNA sequence: TGCAGTGCTAGAGAAACAGGGTTTTCACCCCTCCACTTT. Translation: CSARETGFSPLHF.

J is TRBJ2-7 and V is TRBV7-2; no clear D. V lost 5 bases, J lost 4 bases, and 6 bases lay in between. The germline CDR1 and CDR2 sequences are SGHTA and FQGNSA. The CDR3 is 11 amino acids. The CDR3 DNA reads TGTGCCAGCAGCCCGCGGTACGAGCAGTACTTC. Translated: CASSPRYEQYF. The complete variable domain, with remaining parts taken from reference TRBV7-2 and TRBJ2-7, reads GAGVSQSPSNKVTEKGKDVELRCDPISGHTALYWYRQSLGQGLEFLIYFQGNSAPDKSGLPSDRFSAERTGGSVSTLTIQRTQQEDSAVYLCASSPRYEQYFGPGTRLTVT.

In this sample, this clonotype turned up many times. The chain combines TRBV15 with TRBJ2-5; D perhaps matches TRBD1 (5 bases). The CDR3 length is 15 residues. The V and J ends lost 2 bases and 4 bases respectively, with 14 bases between them. Germline CDR1 and CDR2: LNHNV and YYDKDF (reference sequence). The CDR3 is CATSRPQVSVETQYF. The CDR3 bases are TGTGCCACCAGCAGACCACAGGTCTCCGTAGAGACCCAGTACTTC.

This clonotype was observed at least ten times. V gene TRBV7-2 combines with J gene TRBJ1-2, with D tentatively TRBD1 (6 bases). V lost 4 bases to trimming and J lost 5 bases, with 17 bases between them. Germline CDR1 reads SGHTA; CDR2 reads FQGNSA. This CDR3 has 15 amino acids. The CDR3 DNA reads TGTGCCAGCAGCTCCCTACCACAGGGCCCATATGGCTACACCTTC. Residues: CASSSLPQGPYGYTF.

This clonotype was recorded a few times. The chain joins TRBV27 to TRBJ1-1; D remains ambiguous. Per the germline V gene, CDR1 is MNHEY and CDR2 is SMNVEV (reference sequence). There are 14 residues in the CDR3. Trimming shortened V by 5 bases and J by 4 bases, and 14 bases separated the two germline ends. This CDR3 reads CASSPPPGGTEAFF. CDR3 sequence (DNA): TGTGCCAGCAGTCCCCCACCGGGCGGCACTGAAGCTTTCTTT.

The chain links TRBV19 to TRBJ2-5, with TRBD2 identical over 16 bases. Germline CDR1 reads LNHDA; CDR2 reads SQIVND (reference sequence). V gave up 4 bases and J gave up 7 bases; unmatched junction bases: 12. CDR3 length equals 18 residues. CDR3 sequence (DNA): TGTGCCAGTAGTAGAGGAGACAGGGGGACTAGCGGGAGGGTGACCCAGTACTTC. It yields the protein CASSRGDRGTSGRVTQYF.

This clonotype was detected many times. CDR3 protein: CASSLGTGELFF. The CDR3 bases are TGTGCCAGCAGCCTAGGAACCGGGGAGCTGTTTTTT. The chain couples TRBV12-3 or TRBV12-4 to TRBJ2-2; no firm D call. V shed 6 bases and J shed 5 bases, with 7 bases lying between them. This CDR3 comprises 12 residues.

The chain is built from TRBV12-3 or TRBV12-4 and TRBJ2-1, with TRBD1 as a possible D gene (6 bases). The CDR3 sequence is 13 residues long. V was clipped by 6 bases and J by 6 bases, with 12 bases between them. As DNA, the CDR3 is TGTGCCAGCAGCCCAACAGGGACCAATGAGCAGTTCTTC. This encodes CASSPTGTNEQFF.